This T cell receptor beta chain is drawn from a study of shared clonotypes between healthy human individuals. Study-level findings and limits: Large depth notwithstanding, sorted-subset sequencing proved incomplete by rarefaction.

After removal of 1 base from V and 3 bases from J, the junction contained 1 base not matched to a gene. Germline V CDR1 and CDR2: LNHDA, SQIVND (reference sequence). The CDR3 loop spans 14 amino acids. For this clone: Antigen: not known.

Data came from immunoSEQ multiplex PCR; TCRdb stores just in-frame clones and leaves some out. The sample has under 600,000 clones; 95% to 98% are singletons. Material: naive CD4+ T cells sorted from blood. Subset given: CD45RA+ positively selected. The receptor was isolated from a woman aged 25 to 45 in good health. The chain is built from TRBV19 and TRBJ2-7; TRBD1 matches at 9 bases. The CDR3 here is CASSIADRGYEQYF. In DNA form, the CDR3 reads TGTGCCAGTAGTATAGCGGACAGGGGCTACGAGCAGTACTTC.